This note documents a single T cell receptor (beta chain) sequence. This record comes from a study of blood T cell repertoires in COVID-19. V trimming: 1 base; J trimming: 9 bases; junction bases outside the gene matches: 5. The CDR3 totals 13 residues. Germline assignment: CDR1 GTSNPN and CDR2 SVGIG (reference sequence). For recovered donors of Cohort 3, there were two negative PCRs, clearance, or symptom resolution. Measured with immunoSEQ multiplex PCR; TCRdb has only the in-frame clones, and not every one. Of a few hundred thousand clones detected, around 86% appear once; the ten largest clones hold 1.5% to 2%.

Sequencing input: PBMCs or T cells enriched from blood (not recorded which). The chain recombines TRBV30 with TRBJ2-5, with 10 bases that match TRBD1. The sequence came from a woman aged 50 to 65 who had recovered from COVID-19. CDR3 residues: CAWSAGTGVPQYF. DNA of the CDR3: TGTGCCTGGAGTGCCGGGACAGGGGTTCCCCAGTACTTC.